The 8 T cell receptor beta chains below were found in one sample sequenced in a study of blood T cell repertoires in COVID-19. Sequencing was performed with immunoSEQ multiplex PCR; in TCRdb, only in-frame clones are kept and a portion is missing. The sample consists of about 25,000 clones, 70% to 90% of them appearing once. The specimen was peripheral blood. The source is a man in his sixties or seventies with active COVID-19.

This clone is a singleton in its sample. This chain links TRBV9 with TRBJ2-3; 9 nucleotides agree with TRBD1. This CDR3 has 16 amino acids. The V gene end was trimmed by 4 bases and the J gene end by 3 bases; junction bases not matched to a gene: 9. Germline loops: CDR1 SGDLS, CDR2 YYNGEE. The CDR3 DNA is TGTGCCAGCAGCCCACAGGGGGCACCAGGGACAGATACGCAGTATTTT. Translated, it gives CASSPQGAPGTDTQYF.

CDR3 DNA: TGTGCCAGCAGCTCCCCAGGGTTCGGGACCGGGGAGCTGTTTTTT. Protein: CASSSPGFGTGELFF. The rearrangement links TRBV5-4 to TRBJ2-2; weak D call: TRBD1 (5 bases). Germline V gives CDR1 SGHNT, CDR2 YYREEE (reference sequence). V was shortened by 3 bases and J by 5 bases, with 14 bases between the two germline ends. The CDR3 has 15 amino acids. Full variable domain (rest looked up from reference TRBV5-4 and TRBJ2-2): ETGVTQSPTHLIKTRGQQVTLRCSSQSGHNTVSWYQQALGQGPQFIFQYYREEENGRGNFPPRFSGLQFPNYSSELNVNALELDDSALYLCASSSPGFGTGELFFGEGSRLTVL.

This clone was observed a single time. The chain is built from TRBV7-6 and TRBJ2-3; 10 nucleotides agree with TRBD2. Trimming at V came to 1 base and at J to 4 bases, leaving 8 bases not matched to a gene. Germline CDR1 reads SGHVS; CDR2 reads FNYEAQ. The CDR3 has 17 amino acids. CDR3 residues: CASSLGRGLAFADTQYF. The CDR3 bases are TGTGCCAGCAGCTTAGGTCGGGGACTAGCGTTCGCAGATACGCAGTATTTT. Full variable domain (missing parts from reference TRBV7-6 and TRBJ2-3): GAGVSQSPRYKVTKRGQDVALRCDPISGHVSLYWYRQALGQGPEFLTYFNYEAQQDKSGLPNDRFSAERPEGSISTLTIQRTEQRDSAMYRCASSLGRGLAFADTQYFGPGTRLTVL.

The chain links TRBV7-8 to TRBJ1-4; 7 bases fit TRBD1. The V segment lost 5 bases and the J segment 4 bases; nucleotides outside the gene matches: 7. CDR3 size: 15 residues. Germline CDR1 reads SGHVS; CDR2 reads FQNEAQ. In DNA form, the CDR3 reads TGTGCCAGCAGCCCAGGGACAGTCCTTAATGAAAAACTGTTTTTT. Translation gives CASSPGTVLNEKLFF.

The J gene is TRBJ1-1, the V gene TRBV7-9; D unresolved. The CDR3 sequence is 15 residues long. Trimming removed 1 base at V and 3 bases at J, with 12 bases between. Germline-derived CDR1 and CDR2 are SEHNR and FQNEAQ (reference sequence). The DNA for the CDR3 is TGTGCCAGCAGCTTAGTCGCAAGCCGCGACACTGAAGCTTTCTTT. Its translation: CASSLVASRDTEAFF.

The CDR3 loop reads CASSIGGGRGNQPQHF. The CDR3, as DNA: TGTGCCAGCAGTATAGGCGGGGGCCGGGGGAATCAGCCCCAGCATTTT. The rearrangement uses TRBV6-2 or TRBV6-3 and TRBJ1-5; weak D call: TRBD1 (6 bases). Germline values: CDR1 MNHEY, CDR2 SVGEGT. The V and J ends lost 5 bases and 4 bases respectively, with 18 bases between them. The CDR3 consists of 16 residues.

The CDR3 sequence: CASSYYPREQYF. The CDR3 DNA sequence: TGTGCCAGCAGTTACTATCCTCGGGAGCAGTACTTC. The chain combines TRBV6-2 or TRBV6-3 with TRBJ2-7; no clear D gene. Trimming left V 1 base short and J 7 bases short, with 8 bases between. This CDR3 comprises 12 residues. The germline CDR1 and CDR2 sequences are MNHEY and SVGEGT.

This sequence joins TRBV5-4 and TRBJ2-7, with 8 bases matching TRBD1. The CDR3 sequence is 13 residues long. Trimming removed 4 bases from V and 6 bases from J; junction bases left unmatched: 6. The V gene's germline CDR1 is SGHNT and CDR2 YYREEE (reference sequence). The CDR3 protein is CASSRTGLGEQYF. The CDR3 DNA sequence: TGTGCCAGCAGCAGGACAGGGCTGGGCGAGCAGTACTTC.